This TCR beta chain emerged from a study of metastatic and nonmetastatic thyroid tumors. Looking at the study overall: Repertoires from blood and tumor or nodule tissue of malignant and benign thyroid patients were compared. Study-wide findings and caveats: Reportedly, malignant thyroid tumors had significantly higher TCR beta diversity than benign nodules, in blood and tumor.

A few counts support this clone. Its matching antigen is unknown. The CDR3 is 14 residues long. J gave up 3 bases and V 4 bases, and 7 bases lay outside the gene matches. Germline lookup yields CDR1 SGHRS and CDR2 YFSETQ. Study processing details: In papillary thyroid cancer, a distant-metastasis classifier was built using CDR3 differences across clinicopathological groups. TCRdb used MiXCR to call clones anew from the PCR reads. TCRdb assigned the V and J calls; the authors' analysis was not used. The data show fewer than 5,000 clones, roughly a third seen once. Patients were all untreated before their thyroid surgery.

This chain links TRBV5-1 with TRBJ2-7; 7 nucleotides match TRBD1. The TCR comes from a male donor with papillary thyroid cancer or a benign thyroid nodule (not recorded which). Some clones in this sample may be carry-over from other donors' samples. Sequenced material: adjacent normal tissue. The CDR3 loop reads CASSVGTAGYEQYF. The CDR3 coding sequence is TGCGCCAGCAGCGTCGGGACAGCAGGCTACGAGCAGTACTTC.